This T cell receptor (beta chain) was recovered during a study of T cells in Graves' hyperthyroidism and ophthalmopathy. As for the study in general: Peripheral blood collection took place at initial diagnosis, before any treatment. The study's findings and limits: Among thyroid clonotypes expanded above 0.001, most also appeared in blood.

Amplification yielded TCR beta CDR3 regions, with RNA transcripts as the source. HTBI primers were used for first-round RT-PCR of the TCR CDR3. Using its own MiXCR run on the multiplex PCR reads, TCRdb lists one record per CDR3 protein. The profile shows about 400,000 distinct CDR3 sequences, 15% of them singletons. Germline V gene lookup returns CDR1 KGHSH and CDR2 LQKENI. The CDR3 length is 14 residues. V was cut by 0 bases and J by 7 bases, with 9 bases left in between. Patients aged 18 to 65 with hyperthyroidism were newly diagnosed, with duration under 2 months. The authors took PBMCs from about 9.5 ml fresh peripheral blood. With regard to this clonotype: The antigen is unknown.

Sequenced input: blood. The rearrangement uses TRBV18 and TRBJ1-4, with D unresolved. This TCR derives from a woman aged 30 to 39 with Graves' hyperthyroidism. The CDR3 spells CASSPPSEIEKLFF. The CDR3, as DNA: TGTGCCAGCTCACCACCATCAGAGATTGAAAAACTGTTTTTT.